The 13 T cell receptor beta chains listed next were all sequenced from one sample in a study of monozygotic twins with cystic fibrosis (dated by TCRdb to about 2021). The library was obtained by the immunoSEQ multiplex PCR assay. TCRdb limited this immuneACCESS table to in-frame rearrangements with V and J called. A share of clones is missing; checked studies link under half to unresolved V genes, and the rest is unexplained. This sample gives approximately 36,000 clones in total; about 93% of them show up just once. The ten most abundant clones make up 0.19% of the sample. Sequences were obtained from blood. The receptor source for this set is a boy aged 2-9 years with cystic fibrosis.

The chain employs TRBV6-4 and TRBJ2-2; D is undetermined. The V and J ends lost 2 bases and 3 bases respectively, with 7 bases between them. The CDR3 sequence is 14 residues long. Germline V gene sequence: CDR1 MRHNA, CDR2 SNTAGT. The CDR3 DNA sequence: TGTGCCAGCAGTGACAGGTCCGACACCGGGGAGCTGTTTTTT. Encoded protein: CASSDRSDTGELFF.

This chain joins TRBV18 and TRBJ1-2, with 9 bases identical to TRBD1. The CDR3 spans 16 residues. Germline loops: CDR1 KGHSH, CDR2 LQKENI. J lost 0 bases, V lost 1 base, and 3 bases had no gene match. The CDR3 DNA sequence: TGTGCCAGCTCACCACGGAGACAGGGGGCTAACTATGGCTACACCTTC. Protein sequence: CASSPRRQGANYGYTF. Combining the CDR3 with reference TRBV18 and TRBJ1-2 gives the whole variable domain NAGVMQNPRHLVRRRGQEARLRCSPMKGHSHVYWYRQLPEEGLKFMVYLQKENIIDESGMPKERFSAEFPKEGPSILRIQQVVRGDSAAYFCASSPRRQGANYGYTFGSGTRLTVV.

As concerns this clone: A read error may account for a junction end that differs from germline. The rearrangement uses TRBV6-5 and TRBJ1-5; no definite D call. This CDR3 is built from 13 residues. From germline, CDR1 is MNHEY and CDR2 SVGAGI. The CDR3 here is CASSLRADQAQHF. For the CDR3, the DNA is TGTGCCAGCAGTTTGAGGGCGGATCAGGCCCAGCATTTT.

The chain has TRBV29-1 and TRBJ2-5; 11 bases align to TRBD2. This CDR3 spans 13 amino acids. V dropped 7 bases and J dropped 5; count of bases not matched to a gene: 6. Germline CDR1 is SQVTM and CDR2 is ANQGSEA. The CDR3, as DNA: TGCAGCGCATCTAGCGGGGGGACGGAGACCCAGTACTTC. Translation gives CSASSGGTETQYF.

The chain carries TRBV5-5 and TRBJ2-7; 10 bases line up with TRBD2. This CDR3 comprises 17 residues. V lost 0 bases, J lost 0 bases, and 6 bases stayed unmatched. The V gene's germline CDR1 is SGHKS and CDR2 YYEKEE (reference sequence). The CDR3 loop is CASSLDLAGALSYEQYF. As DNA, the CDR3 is TGTGCCAGCAGCTTGGATCTAGCGGGGGCCCTCTCCTACGAGCAGTACTTC. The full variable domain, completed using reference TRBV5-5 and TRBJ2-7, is DAGVTQSPTHLIKTRGQQVTLRCSPISGHKSVSWYQQVLGQGPQFIFQYYEKEERGRGNFPDRFSARQFPNYSSELNVNALLLGDSALYLCASSLDLAGALSYEQYFGPGTRLTVT.

The CDR3 DNA is TGTGCCAGCAGTTACCGACAGGGCTCTGAAGCTTTCTTT. Translated, it gives CASSYRQGSEAFF. The gene calls are TRBV7-9 and TRBJ1-1; 7 bases fit TRBD1. Germline V gene data show CDR1 as SEHNR and CDR2 as FQNEAQ (reference sequence). There are 13 residues in the CDR3. The J segment lost 6 bases and the V segment lost 6 bases, leaving 7 bases of the junction unmatched.

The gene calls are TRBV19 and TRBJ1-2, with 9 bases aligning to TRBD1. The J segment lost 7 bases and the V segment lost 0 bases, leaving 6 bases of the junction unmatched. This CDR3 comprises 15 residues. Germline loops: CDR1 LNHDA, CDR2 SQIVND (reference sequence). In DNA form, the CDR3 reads TGTGCCAGTAGTATAGATCCGGGACAGGGCGGTGGCTACACCTTC. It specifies CASSIDPGQGGGYTF.

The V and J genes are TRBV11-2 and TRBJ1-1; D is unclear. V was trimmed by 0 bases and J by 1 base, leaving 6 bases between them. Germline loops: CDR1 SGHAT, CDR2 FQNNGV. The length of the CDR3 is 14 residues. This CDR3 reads CASSLDMGNTEAFF. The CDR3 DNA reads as TGTGCCAGCAGCTTAGATATGGGGAACACTGAAGCTTTCTTT.

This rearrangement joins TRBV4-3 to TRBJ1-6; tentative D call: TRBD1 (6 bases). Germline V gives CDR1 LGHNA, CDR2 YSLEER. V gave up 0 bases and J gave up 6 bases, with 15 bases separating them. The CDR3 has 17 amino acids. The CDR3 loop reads CASSQDRTVRSNSPLHF. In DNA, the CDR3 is TGCGCCAGCAGCCAAGATCGGACAGTCAGGAGTAATTCACCCCTCCACTTT.

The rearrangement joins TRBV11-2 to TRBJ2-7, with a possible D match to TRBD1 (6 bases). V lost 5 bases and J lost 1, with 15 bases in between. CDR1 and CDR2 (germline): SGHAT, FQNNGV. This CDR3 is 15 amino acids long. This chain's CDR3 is CASSVLGQDSYEQYF. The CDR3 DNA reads TGTGCCAGCAGCGTCCTGGGACAAGATTCCTACGAGCAGTACTTC. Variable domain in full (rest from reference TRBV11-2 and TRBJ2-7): EAGVAQSPRYKIIEKRQSVAFWCNPISGHATLYWYQQILGQGPKLLIQFQNNGVVDDSQLPKDRFSAERLKGVDSTLKIQPAKLEDSAVYLCASSVLGQDSYEQYFGPGTRLTVT.

In DNA, the CDR3 is TGTGCCAGCAGCGAACCACCGGACAACTCTGGAAACACCATATATTTT. Its translation: CASSEPPDNSGNTIYF. The chain carries TRBV9 and TRBJ1-3; possible D gene TRBD1, 5 bases. Trimming removed 3 bases from V and 0 bases from J, with 13 bases in between. Germline CDR1 SGDLS, CDR2 YYNGEE. CDR3 size: 16 residues.

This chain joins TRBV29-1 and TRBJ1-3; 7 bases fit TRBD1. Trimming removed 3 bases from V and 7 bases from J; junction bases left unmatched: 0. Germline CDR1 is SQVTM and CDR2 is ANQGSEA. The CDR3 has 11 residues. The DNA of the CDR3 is TGCAGCGTTGACAGGGGGAACACCATATATTTT. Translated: CSVDRGNTIYF.

CDR3 protein: CASSQVLKQGEVSGSNQPQHF. The CDR3 coding sequence is TGCGCCAGCAGTCAAGTCCTTAAACAGGGGGAAGTATCAGGGAGCAATCAGCCCCAGCATTTT. This sequence joins TRBV23-1 and TRBJ1-5, with TRBD1 matching 8 bases. TRBV23-1 is identified as an open reading frame with a role that is uncertain. Trimming removed 2 bases from V and 1 base from J; junction bases left unmatched: 19. The CDR3 covers 21 residues.